A single sample is the source of the 26 T cell receptor beta chains below, sequenced in a study of shared clonotypes between healthy human individuals. Only in-frame clones appear in the TCRdb table, and some are missing; sequencing was by immunoSEQ multiplex PCR. The data contain some 690,000 clones, roughly 91% of them singletons. The sequencing input was memory CD8+ T cells from PBMCs. Subset defined: CD45RO+ cells pooled with CCR7-negative TemRA cells. These receptors were obtained from a man younger than 35 in good health. Some clones in this sample may be carry-over from other donors' samples.

This clone has only one observation. This rearrangement joins TRBV5-4 to TRBJ2-7; D is unclear. CDR3 length equals 14 residues. With 2 bases removed from V and 6 bases from J, the gap between germline ends came to 15 bases. The germline CDR1 and CDR2 sequences are SGHNT and YYREEE (reference sequence). In DNA form, the CDR3 reads TGTGCCAGCAGCTTTGGTACACTTAGTACCGAGCAGTACTTC. Encoded protein: CASSFGTLSTEQYF.

The rearrangement links TRBV7-3 to TRBJ2-1, with TRBD1 matching over 8 bases. Unmatched junction bases numbered 6, after V lost 6 bases and J lost 8 bases. CDR3 length: 13 residues. The germline gives CDR1 SGHTA, CDR2 FQGTGA. In DNA form, the CDR3 reads TGTGCCAGCAGTTCCCTGACAGGGGATGAGCAGTTCTTC. As protein: CASSSLTGDEQFF.

This clone was counted between two and nine times. The chain links TRBV20-1 to TRBJ1-1, with D perhaps matching TRBD1 (5 bases). Germline CDR1 DFQATT, CDR2 SNEGSKA (reference sequence). CDR3 size: 10 residues. V was cut by 4 bases and J by 11 bases, with 11 bases left in between. The CDR3 protein is CSATSGTAFF. CDR3 DNA sequence: TGCAGTGCTACCTCAGGGACTGCTTTCTTT.

The CDR3 region has the DNA TGTGCCAGAAGCTCTGGGGACACCCGAAACACTGAAGCTTTCTTT. It codes for CARSSGDTRNTEAFF. The chain uses TRBV5-3 and TRBJ1-1; a possible D gene is TRBD1 (6 bases). TRBV5-3 belongs to the ORF category, with a function that is uncertain. The CDR3 extends over 15 amino acids. Between the trimmed V and J ends, which lost 3 bases and 2 bases, there was a span of 14 bases.

This sequence joins TRBV30 and TRBJ2-1, with D possibly being TRBD2 (6 bases). V gave up 2 bases and J gave up 0 bases, with 20 bases separating them. The CDR3 has 18 amino acids. Germline lookup yields CDR1 GTSNPN and CDR2 SVGIG (reference sequence). CDR3 sequence (DNA): TGTGCCTGGAGTCGGTTAGCGGACTATTTTAGCTCCTACAATGAGCAGTTCTTC. Protein product: CAWSRLADYFSSYNEQFF.

The chain combines TRBV2 with TRBJ1-1; D unclear. There are 12 residues in the CDR3. The ends were cut back, 4 bases at V and 0 bases at J, with 3 bases in the middle. CDR1 and CDR2 from the germline V gene are SNHLY and FYNNEI. The CDR3 loop is CASSVVNTEAFF. The CDR3, as DNA: TGTGCCAGCAGTGTAGTGAACACTGAAGCTTTCTTT.

The CDR3 region is CASSLLAGGGNIQYF. The CDR3 DNA sequence: TGTGCCAGCAGTTTACTAGCGGGAGGGGGGAACATTCAGTACTTC. This chain links TRBV27 with TRBJ2-4; the match to TRBD2 covers 12 bases. There are 15 residues in the CDR3. The V gene's germline CDR1 is MNHEY and CDR2 SMNVEV (reference sequence). Losses at the gene ends were 2 bases for V and 7 bases for J; bases not matched to a gene: 3.

CDR3 bases: TGTGCCAGCAGCTACAGGGGCCGCAATCAGCCCCAGCATTTT. This encodes CASSYRGRNQPQHF. The rearrangement joins TRBV5-4 to TRBJ1-5; 7 bases are a match to TRBD1. CDR3 size: 14 residues. V lost 3 bases, J lost 2 bases, and 2 bases stayed unmatched. Germline V lookup: CDR1 SGHNT, CDR2 YYREEE (reference sequence).

This chain uses TRBV28 with TRBJ1-5, with a weak D call TRBD1 (5 bases). V shed 3 bases and J shed 4 bases, with 10 bases lying between them. The length of the CDR3 is 14 residues. The germline V gene has CDR1 MDHEN and CDR2 SYDVKM. CDR3 residues: CASSFNRKNQPQHF. CDR3 in DNA: TGTGCCAGCAGTTTCAACAGGAAAAATCAGCCCCAGCATTTT. The full variable domain, its missing parts supplied by reference TRBV28 and TRBJ1-5, is DVKVTQSSRYLVKRTGEKVFLECVQDMDHENMFWYRQDPGLGLRLIYFSYDVKMKEKGDIPEGYSVSREKKERFSLILESASTNQTSMYLCASSFNRKNQPQHFGDGTRLSIL.

The chain links TRBV20-1 to TRBJ1-3; unclear D gene. This CDR3 spans 11 amino acids. The V end lost 6 bases, the J end lost 4 bases, and 7 bases lay between the germline ends. Germline V gene sequence: CDR1 DFQATT, CDR2 SNEGSKA (reference sequence). The CDR3 region has the DNA TGCAGTGCGGAAGGAGGAAACACCATATATTTT. It specifies CSAEGGNTIYF.

The table lists this clone with a few counts. V gene TRBV6-5 combines with J gene TRBJ1-1; TRBD1 aligns across 7 bases. Trimming cost V 6 bases and J 2 bases; bases outside gene matches: 3. The CDR3 consists of 13 residues. Germline CDR1 reads MNHEY; CDR2 reads SVGAGI. The CDR3, as DNA: TGTGCCAGCAGCTGGGACAGAAACACTGAAGCTTTCTTT. Encoded protein: CASSWDRNTEAFF.

This chain uses TRBV5-1 with TRBJ2-2; D is unresolved. Germline-derived CDR1 and CDR2 are SGHRS and YFSETQ. This CDR3 is 17 amino acids long. The V end was cut by 3 bases, the J end by 0 bases, with 15 bases between. CDR3 protein: CASSSPAAIPNTGELFF. DNA for the CDR3: TGCGCCAGCAGCTCTCCGGCAGCCATACCGAACACCGGGGAGCTGTTTTTT. The full variable domain, in which reference TRBV5-1 and TRBJ2-2 provide the parts outside the CDR3, is KAGVTQTPRYLIKTRGQQVTLSCSPISGHRSVSWYQQTPGQGLQFLFEYFSETQRNKGNFPGRFSGRQFSNSRSEMNVSTLELGDSALYLCASSSPAAIPNTGELFFGEGSRLTVL.

The V call is TRBV29-1, the J call TRBJ2-2; no clear D. CDR3 length equals 14 residues. With 0 bases removed from V and 4 bases from J, the gap between germline ends came to 9 bases. In germline, CDR1 is SQVTM, CDR2 ANQGSEA. The CDR3 sequence is CSVEEGWGTGELFF. CDR3 DNA: TGCAGCGTTGAAGAGGGGTGGGGCACCGGGGAGCTGTTTTTT.

The gene calls are TRBV7-9 and TRBJ1-1; D unresolved. Germline assignment: CDR1 SEHNR and CDR2 FQNEAQ (reference sequence). This CDR3 comprises 12 residues. V gave up 1 base and J gave up 10 bases, with 10 bases separating them. The CDR3 is CASSLGPDGAFF. The CDR3 DNA follows: TGTGCCAGCAGCTTAGGCCCGGACGGAGCTTTCTTT.

CDR3 bases: TGTGCCAGCAGCCCTCTCGTGGGGTATGGGACTTGGTCCTACAATGAGCAGTTCTTC. Residues: CASSPLVGYGTWSYNEQFF. The chain joins TRBV7-9 to TRBJ2-1; D possibly corresponds to TRBD2 (6 bases). Germline CDR1 SEHNR, CDR2 FQNEAQ (reference sequence). Trimming took 5 bases from V and 1 from J, leaving 24 bases between them. The CDR3 loop spans 19 amino acids. The entire variable domain, with the rest obtained from reference TRBV7-9 and TRBJ2-1, is as follows: DTGVSQNPRHKITKRGQNVTFRCDPISEHNRLYWYRQTLGQGPEFLTYFQNEAQLEKSRLLSDRFSAERPKGSFSTLEIQRTEQGDSAMYLCASSPLVGYGTWSYNEQFFGPGTRLTVL.

The chain recombines TRBV27 with TRBJ2-7; either TRBD1 or TRBD2 may supply D (5 bases each). Per germline, CDR1 MNHEY and CDR2 SMNVEV (reference sequence). The CDR3 spans 15 residues. Trimming cost V 3 bases and J 4 bases, with 16 bases left between them. The CDR3 protein is CASSFLGPSFYEQYF. DNA of the CDR3: TGTGCCAGCAGTTTCTTGGGACCGAGCTTTTACGAGCAGTACTTC.

The V gene is TRBV28, the J gene TRBJ2-7; 8 bases are shared with TRBD2. V lost 1 base to trimming and J lost 2 bases; unmatched junction nucleotides: 4. This CDR3 is built from 15 residues. Germline CDR1 and CDR2: MDHEN and SYDVKM. The CDR3 DNA sequence: TGTGCCAGCAGTTTATCCCCGGGACTAGCCTACGAGCAGTACTTC. It codes for CASSLSPGLAYEQYF.

V gene TRBV7-9 combines with J gene TRBJ2-2, with a weak D call TRBD2 (5 bases). Looked up from germline, CDR1 is SEHNR and CDR2 is FQNEAQ (reference sequence). V was shortened by 8 bases and J by 0 bases, with 7 bases between the two germline ends. The CDR3 is 13 amino acids. The CDR3 sequence: CASRAANTGELFF. The CDR3 nucleotides read TGTGCCAGCCGAGCGGCGAACACCGGGGAGCTGTTTTTT.

V gene TRBV11-1 combines with J gene TRBJ2-5; 9 bases align to TRBD2. Losses at the gene ends were 1 base for V and 4 bases for J; bases not matched to a gene: 7. Germline values: CDR1 SGHAT, CDR2 FQDESV (reference sequence). The CDR3 consists of 16 residues. The CDR3 DNA reads as TGTGCCAGCAGCTTAGTTGGTAGCGGGAGAAGAGAGACCCAGTACTTC. Amino acids: CASSLVGSGRRETQYF.

This clone was observed a single time. This sequence joins TRBV9 and TRBJ1-3; D is possibly TRBD1 (6 bases). Trimming shortened V by 0 bases and J by 0 bases, and 19 bases separated the two germline ends. This CDR3 contains 19 residues. CDR1 and CDR2 from the germline V gene are SGDLS and YYNGEE. The CDR3 region is CASSVESTRGPISGNTIYF. The CDR3 DNA is TGTGCCAGCAGCGTAGAGTCAACGCGGGGGCCTATCTCTGGAAACACCATATATTTT. Using reference TRBV9 and TRBJ1-3 for the parts outside the CDR3, the full variable domain is DSGVTQTPKHLITATGQRVTLRCSPRSGDLSVYWYQQSLDQGLQFLIQYYNGEERAKGNILERFSAQQFPDLHSELNLSSLELGDSALYFCASSVESTRGPISGNTIYFGEGSWLTVV.

The V gene is TRBV5-1, the J gene TRBJ1-1; TRBD1 matches 7 bases. CDR1 is SGHRS and CDR2 is YFSETQ in the germline V gene. V gave up 4 bases and J gave up 2 bases; unmatched junction bases: 8. The length of the CDR3 is 15 residues. CDR3 sequence (DNA): TGCGCCAGCAGCCAAACTCGAGGGGGCAACACTGAAGCTTTCTTT. It is translated as CASSQTRGGNTEAFF.

This clone was seen only once. V and J are TRBV4-2 and TRBJ2-7, with 11 bases fitting TRBD2. Germline trimming cut 0 bases from V and 4 bases from J; bases unmatched to any gene: 2. The CDR3 sequence is 15 residues long. Germline V CDR1 and CDR2: LGHNA, YNFKEQ. The CDR3 loop is CASSQELAGAYEQYF. The CDR3 coding sequence is TGTGCCAGCAGCCAAGAACTAGCGGGAGCGTACGAGCAGTACTTC.

This chain uses TRBV13 with TRBJ2-1, with 8 bases matching TRBD2. This CDR3 has 15 amino acids. Germline-derived CDR1 and CDR2 are PRHDT and FYEKMQ (reference sequence). The junction had 11 bases not matched to a gene; V was cut back by 5 bases and J by 8 bases. The CDR3 nucleotides are TGTGCCAGCAGCGAAAGCGGGAGCAGCCTCGATGAGCAGTTCTTC. Translating gives CASSESGSSLDEQFF.

About this clone itself: This sample includes further DNA sequences coding for the same CDR3. The V gene is TRBV7-9, the J gene TRBJ2-7; no definite D call. CDR3 length: 14 amino acids. Germline-derived CDR1 and CDR2 are SEHNR and FQNEAQ (reference sequence). Trimming took off 1 base at V and 2 bases at J, with 9 bases between the two ends. The CDR3 loop reads CASSLVGLTYEQYF. The CDR3 DNA is TGTGCCAGCAGCTTAGTCGGGCTTACCTACGAGCAGTACTTC.

The chain carries TRBV5-6 and TRBJ1-2; unclear D gene. Trimming removed 1 base from V and 8 bases from J, with 9 bases in between. This CDR3 contains 12 residues. Germline assignment: CDR1 SGHDT and CDR2 YYEEEE. The CDR3 loop reads CASSLYMDGYTF. The CDR3 DNA sequence: TGTGCCAGCAGCTTGTACATGGACGGCTACACCTTC.

The V and J genes are TRBV4-3 and TRBJ1-1; perhaps TRBD1 as D (6 bases). Germline V gene sequence: CDR1 LGHNA, CDR2 YSLEER. The V gene lost 4 bases and the J gene lost 4 bases, with 13 bases spanning the gap. This CDR3 spans 14 amino acids. In DNA, the CDR3 is TGCGCCAGCAGCCGCACAGGAGGGGGCACTGAAGCTTTCTTT. It specifies CASSRTGGGTEAFF.